These 8 T cell receptor beta chains were all obtained from the same sample, sequenced in a study of vaccination effects on CD4 cells after COVID-19. Sequencing used immunoSEQ multiplex PCR; TCRdb keeps in-frame clones, though not all of them. The top ten clones hold roughly 37% of a sample with about 22,000 clones, 70% to 80% of them seen once. Antigen-specific CD4+ T cell clonotypes were called by their expansion after viral peptide-pool culture in ViraFEST. Isolating CD4+ T cells followed about 11 days of culture. This individual contracted SARS-CoV-2 between March and December 2020, as verified by PCR. Their target antigens are unknown. Sequencing was performed on CD4+ T cells from PBMCs cultured with a peptide pool, taken before COVID-19 vaccination. Receptors were obtained from a human donor who had a prior SARS-CoV-2 infection.

The rearrangement joins TRBV30 to TRBJ1-5, with 8 bases identical to TRBD1. Germline values: CDR1 GTSNPN, CDR2 SVGIG (reference sequence). This CDR3 comprises 12 residues. V gave up 6 bases and J gave up 5 bases; unmatched junction bases: 3. In nucleotides, the CDR3 is TGTGCCTGCGACAGGGGCGATCAGCCCCAGCATTTT. It codes for CACDRGDQPQHF.

V and J are TRBV4-2 and TRBJ1-4; TRBD1 might be the D (6 bases). Germline lookup yields CDR1 LGHNA and CDR2 YNFKEQ. The CDR3 length is 14 residues. Between the trimmed V and J ends, which lost 4 bases and 10 bases, there was a span of 16 bases. The CDR3 loop is CASSPIPQGLKLFF. CDR3 bases: TGTGCCAGCAGCCCCATCCCACAGGGTTTAAAACTGTTTTTT.

The chain employs TRBV2 and TRBJ1-6; D remains ambiguous. CDR1 is SNHLY, CDR2 FYNNEI, per germline. CDR3 length: 17 residues. V shed 6 bases and J shed 9 bases, with 24 bases lying between them. CDR3 sequence (DNA): TGTGCCAGCAGCGGACGATGGGGAGGCGCCGCTGGTTCACCCCTCCACTTT. It yields the protein CASSGRWGGAAGSPLHF.

CDR3 nucleotides: TGCGCCAGCAGCTTGGCGGGGGGTTGGAACACCGGGGAGCTGTTTTTT. Its protein product is CASSLAGGWNTGELFF. This chain joins TRBV5-1 and TRBJ2-2; the match to TRBD2 covers 7 bases. With 0 bases clipped from V and 1 base from J, the junction kept 3 bases outside the gene matches. The V gene's germline CDR1 is SGHRS and CDR2 YFSETQ. The CDR3 is 16 amino acids.

V gene TRBV7-2 combines with J gene TRBJ2-7; 10 positions match TRBD2. Germline CDR1 is SGHTA and CDR2 is FQGNSA. With V trimmed by 4 bases and J by 3 bases, 6 bases remained unmatched. This CDR3 spans 15 amino acids. CDR3 sequence: CASSSSAGGYYEQYF. The CDR3, as DNA: TGTGCCAGCAGCTCCTCAGCGGGGGGGTACTACGAGCAGTACTTC. The entire variable domain, with the rest obtained from reference TRBV7-2 and TRBJ2-7, is as follows: GAGVSQSPSNKVTEKGKDVELRCDPISGHTALYWYRQSLGQGLEFLIYFQGNSAPDKSGLPSDRFSAERTGGSVSTLTIQRTQQEDSAVYLCASSSSAGGYYEQYFGPGTRLTVT.

A few counts support this clone. The V gene is TRBV12-5, the J gene TRBJ1-1, with D unclear. The CDR3 has 15 residues. Germline loops: CDR1 LGHNT, CDR2 FRNRAP. V gave up 5 bases and J gave up 0 bases, with 13 bases separating them. In DNA form, the CDR3 reads TGTGCTAGTGGTATGGCCCTCCCCATGAACACTGAAGCTTTCTTT. Translated, it gives CASGMALPMNTEAFF.

This chain uses TRBV28 with TRBJ2-3; D is unresolved. V lost 3 bases, J lost 7 bases, and 11 bases lay in between. The CDR3 is 13 amino acids. Germline assignment: CDR1 MDHEN and CDR2 SYDVKM. The CDR3, as DNA: TGTGCCAGCAGTTTGCAGGAGCCGAATACGCAGTATTTT. This encodes CASSLQEPNTQYF.

CDR3 sequence reads: CASSNTSGKYNEQFF. The CDR3 nucleotides are TGTGCCAGCAGCAATACTAGCGGGAAGTACAATGAGCAGTTCTTC. V usage is TRBV21-1 and J usage is TRBJ2-1; the table names TRBD2, a call not compared with the DNA. TRBV21-1 is a listed pseudogene. The CDR3 is made up of 15 amino acids.